Sequencing of this T cell receptor beta chain was carried out in a study of blood T cell repertoires in COVID-19. CDR3 length: 13 amino acids. V shed 4 bases and J shed 7 bases, with 13 bases lying between them. Germline CDR1 reads LGHDT; CDR2 reads YNNKEL (reference sequence). Method: immunoSEQ multiplex PCR; TCRdb's copy keeps in-frame clones and lacks some. This table has approximately 180,000 clones, 75% to 90% appearing once. The sequence came from a human donor with active or convalescent COVID-19. The donor label of this sample is uncertain. Sequenced sample: peripheral blood. The V and J genes are TRBV3-1 (or the pseudogene TRBV3-2) and TRBJ2-5; D might be TRBD1 (6 bases). CDR3 sequence reads: CASSRTGCPTQYF. The CDR3 nucleotides are TGTGCCAGCAGCCGCACAGGGTGCCCGACCCAGTACTTC.